The 14 T cell receptor beta chains in this list originate from one sample, sequenced in a study of T cell clusters in autoimmune cytopenias. Multiplex touch-down PCR amplified TRB using TRB-A and TRB-B pools in one tube. Following a re-call of the multiplex PCR reads, TCRdb has one entry per CDR3 protein and lacks DNA. The listing contains about 15,000 distinct CDR3 sequences. TRB amplification used around 0.25 ug of peripheral blood genomic DNA. The same specimen was also included in a second study, on T cell repertoires in aging, cancer and after chemotherapy.

Sample: peripheral blood. The source is a human donor in good health.

CDR3 residues: CASSFNEKLFF. The chain carries TRBV6-5 and TRBJ1-4. Germline V CDR1 and CDR2: MNHEY, SVGAGI. CDR3 length: 11 residues.

This chain links TRBV7-9 with TRBJ1-4; TCRdb designates TRBD1, a call that cannot be tested without DNA. Germline loops: CDR1 SEHNR, CDR2 FQNEAQ (reference sequence). This CDR3 has 17 amino acids. The CDR3 here is CASSNRGTGDSNEKLFF.

This CDR3 is CASSFGASGSNEQFF. V gene TRBV5-4 combines with J gene TRBJ2-1; TCRdb indicates TRBD2, and absent DNA this call remains unverified. The CDR3 consists of 15 residues. Germline V gene lookup returns CDR1 SGHNT and CDR2 YYREEE (reference sequence).

This sequence joins TRBV5-1 and TRBJ2-5; the TCRdb D gene call, TRBD1, has no DNA to confirm it. This CDR3 has 15 residues. Germline-derived CDR1 and CDR2 are SGHRS and YFSETQ. The CDR3: CASSSLAGRGATQYF.

This chain joins TRBV6-2 or TRBV6-3 and TRBJ1-6. The CDR3 spans 16 residues. Germline CDR1 reads MNHEY; CDR2 reads SVGEGT. Here the CDR3 reads CASSPQQLSRDSPLHF.

This chain links TRBV24-1 with TRBJ2-5; the D gene TCRdb calls, TRBD2, cannot be checked with no DNA. The CDR3 runs 15 residues. Looked up from germline, CDR1 is KGHDR and CDR2 is SFDVKD. CDR3 loop: CATSDWGGSAETQYF.

The rearrangement joins TRBV7-6 to TRBJ2-5; TCRdb picks TRBD2, but there is no DNA to check that call. Germline-derived CDR1 and CDR2 are SGHVS and FNYEAQ. The CDR3 is made up of 16 amino acids. CDR3 loop: CASRTGLAGDQETQYF.

The gene calls are TRBV19 and TRBJ1-3. Germline CDR1 is LNHDA and CDR2 is SQIVND (reference sequence). The CDR3 is 15 residues long. The CDR3 spells CASSRGLSFGNTIYF.

The rearrangement joins TRBV30 to TRBJ1-1; TCRdb names TRBD1, which stays unverified in the absence of DNA. CDR1 is GTSNPN, CDR2 SVGIG, per germline (reference sequence). This CDR3 is 13 amino acids long. The CDR3 sequence is CAWSVPGSWGAFF.

The chain employs TRBV6-1 and TRBJ2-1; the D gene TCRdb calls, TRBD2, cannot be checked with no DNA. The CDR3 runs to 15 residues. Germline CDR1 MNHNS, CDR2 SASEGT. The CDR3 sequence: CASSRGLAEYNEQFF.

The chain links TRBV6-2 or TRBV6-3 to TRBJ2-3; TCRdb calls TRBD1, which cannot be checked without DNA. The CDR3 covers 14 residues. Germline-derived CDR1 and CDR2 are MNHEY and SVGEGT. The CDR3 protein is CASSYGGQLDTQYF.

The chain combines TRBV11-3 with TRBJ2-1; TCRdb designates TRBD2, a call that cannot be tested without DNA. This CDR3 comprises 14 residues. Germline V lookup: CDR1 SGHNT, CDR2 YENEEA. The CDR3 is CASSPMTSKDEQFF.

CDR3 sequence: CAWSQYFGSDTQYF. This rearrangement joins TRBV30 to TRBJ2-3. Germline loops: CDR1 GTSNPN, CDR2 SVGIG (reference sequence). The CDR3 contains 14 residues.

The chain carries TRBV30 and TRBJ2-5; lacking DNA, the TRBD2 call made by TCRdb goes unchecked. The CDR3 runs to 13 residues. CDR1 and CDR2 from the germline V gene are GTSNPN and SVGIG (reference sequence). CDR3: CAWSVLEGVTQYF.